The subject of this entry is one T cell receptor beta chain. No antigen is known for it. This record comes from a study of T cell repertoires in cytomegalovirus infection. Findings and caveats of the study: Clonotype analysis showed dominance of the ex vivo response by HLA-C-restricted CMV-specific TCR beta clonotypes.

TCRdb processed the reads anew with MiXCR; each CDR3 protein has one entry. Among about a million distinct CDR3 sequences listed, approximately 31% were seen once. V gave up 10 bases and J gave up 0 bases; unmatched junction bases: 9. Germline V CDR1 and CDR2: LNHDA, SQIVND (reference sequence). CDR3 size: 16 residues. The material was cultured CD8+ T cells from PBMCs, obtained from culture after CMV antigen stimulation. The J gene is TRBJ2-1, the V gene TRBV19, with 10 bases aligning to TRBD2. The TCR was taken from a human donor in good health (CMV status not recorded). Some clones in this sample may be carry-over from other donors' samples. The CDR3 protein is CATLAGDPSSYNEQFF. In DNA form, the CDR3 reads TGTGCCACTCTAGCGGGGGACCCGAGCTCCTACAATGAGCAGTTCTTC.